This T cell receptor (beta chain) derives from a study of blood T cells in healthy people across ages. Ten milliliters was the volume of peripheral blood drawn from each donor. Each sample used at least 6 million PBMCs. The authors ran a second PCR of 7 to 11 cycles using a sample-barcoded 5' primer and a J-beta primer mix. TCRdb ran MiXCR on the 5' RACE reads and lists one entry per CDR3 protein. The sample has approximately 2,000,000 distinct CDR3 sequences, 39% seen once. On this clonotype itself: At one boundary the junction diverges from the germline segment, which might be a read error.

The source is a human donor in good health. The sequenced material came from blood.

CDR3: CTSSLTGSNTEAFF. The CDR3 DNA is TGTACCAGCAGTTTAACGGGTTCGAACACTGAAGCTTTCTTT. This chain uses TRBV28 with TRBJ1-1, with no clear D. The CDR3 consists of 14 residues. Looked up from germline, CDR1 is MDHEN and CDR2 is SYDVKM.